This T cell receptor beta chain was retrieved from a study of blood T cell repertoires in COVID-19. Study overall: Samples of COVID-19 (acute and convalescent) were obtained from the United States, Italy and Spain. The cDNA or gDNA used as material had been derived from T cells, B-cell-depleted T cells, or PBMCs.

Germline V gene data show CDR1 as LGHNA and CDR2 as YSLEER. Trimming cost V 1 base and J 8 bases, with 5 bases left between them. The CDR3 is made up of 11 amino acids. In the original processing: Reference gene primer amplification yielded estimated nucleated cell counts. Assay: immunoSEQ multiplex PCR; the TCRdb copy retains only in-frame clones and omits some. V and J calls plus clone size are reproduced from that table; the DNA served to infer D and trimming. The sample has 300,000 to 350,000 clones; approximately 90% are singletons. This receptor was taken from a young woman who had recovered from COVID-19. Sequenced sample: peripheral blood. The rearrangement links TRBV4-3 to TRBJ2-5; D is uncertain. CDR3 coding DNA: TGCGCCAGCAGCCAAGGTACAACCCAGTACTTC. Amino acid sequence: CASSQGTTQYF.